The present T cell receptor (beta chain) was sequenced within a study of blood T cell repertoires in COVID-19. Turning to the study itself: COVID-19 samples from acute and convalescent phases originated in the United States, Italy and Spain. Sources were T cells, B-cell-depleted T cells, or PBMCs; the material itself was cDNA or gDNA.

The CDR3 is made up of 14 amino acids. CDR1 and CDR2 (germline): DFQATT, SNEGSKA (reference sequence). V lost 3 bases to trimming and J lost 4 bases, with 13 bases between them. Original handling: The authors estimated nucleated cell counts from reference gene primer amplification. Assay: immunoSEQ multiplex PCR; the TCRdb copy retains only in-frame clones and omits some. V, J and clone size were drawn from that table, and D and trimming were deduced from the DNA. Of over 150,000 clones listed, 70% to 90% are singletons. The sample comprised peripheral blood. This chain uses TRBV20-1 with TRBJ1-5; TRBD1 might be the D (5 bases). This receptor was taken from a middle-aged man with acute or convalescent COVID-19. The CDR3 protein is CSASTRGSNQPQHF. Here the CDR3 DNA reads TGCAGTGCTAGTACAAGGGGCAGTAATCAGCCCCAGCATTTT.